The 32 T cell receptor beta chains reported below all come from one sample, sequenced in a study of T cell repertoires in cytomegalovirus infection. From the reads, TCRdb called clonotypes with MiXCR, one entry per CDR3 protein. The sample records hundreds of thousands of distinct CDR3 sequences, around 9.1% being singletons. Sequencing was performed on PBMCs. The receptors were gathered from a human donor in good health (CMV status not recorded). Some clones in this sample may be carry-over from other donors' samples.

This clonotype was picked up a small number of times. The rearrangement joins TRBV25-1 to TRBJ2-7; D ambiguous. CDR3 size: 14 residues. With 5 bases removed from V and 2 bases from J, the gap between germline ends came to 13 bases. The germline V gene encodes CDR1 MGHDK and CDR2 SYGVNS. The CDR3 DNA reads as TGTGCCAGCAGTAATCACGGGTTTCCCTACGAGCAGTACGTC. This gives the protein CASSNHGFPYEQYV.

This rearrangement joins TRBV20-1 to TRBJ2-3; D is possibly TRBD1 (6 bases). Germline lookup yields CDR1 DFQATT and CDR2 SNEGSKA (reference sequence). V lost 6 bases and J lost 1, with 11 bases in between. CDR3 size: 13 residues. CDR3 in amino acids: CSAKQGGTDTQYF. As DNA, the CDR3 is TGCAGTGCAAAACAGGGTGGCACAGATACGCAGTATTTT.

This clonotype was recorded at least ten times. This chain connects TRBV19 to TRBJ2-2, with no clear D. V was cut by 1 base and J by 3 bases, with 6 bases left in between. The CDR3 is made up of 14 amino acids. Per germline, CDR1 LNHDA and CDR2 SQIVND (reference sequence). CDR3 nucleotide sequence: TGTGCCAGTAGTATAGCGGTCTACACCGGGGAGCTGTTTTTT. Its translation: CASSIAVYTGELFF.

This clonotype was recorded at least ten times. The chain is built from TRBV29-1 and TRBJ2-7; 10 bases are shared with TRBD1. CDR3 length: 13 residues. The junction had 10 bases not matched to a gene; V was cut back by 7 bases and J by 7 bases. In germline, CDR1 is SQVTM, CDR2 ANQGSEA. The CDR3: CSARTGGRKEQYF. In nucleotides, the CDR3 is TGCAGCGCCAGGACAGGGGGTCGGAAGGAGCAGTACTTC.

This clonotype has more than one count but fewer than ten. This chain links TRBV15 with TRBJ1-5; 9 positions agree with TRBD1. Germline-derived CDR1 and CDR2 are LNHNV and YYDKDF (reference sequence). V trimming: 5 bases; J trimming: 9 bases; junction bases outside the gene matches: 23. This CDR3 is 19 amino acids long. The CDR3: CATSVTPDRGEDFGLPQHF. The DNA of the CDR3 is TGTGCCACCAGCGTCACCCCGGACAGGGGAGAGGATTTTGGTCTGCCCCAGCATTTT.

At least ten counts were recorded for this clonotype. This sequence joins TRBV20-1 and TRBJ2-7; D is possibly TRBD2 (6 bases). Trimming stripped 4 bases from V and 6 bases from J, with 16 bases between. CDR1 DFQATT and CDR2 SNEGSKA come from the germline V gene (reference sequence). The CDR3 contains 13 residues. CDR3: CSAKPGDRGEQYV. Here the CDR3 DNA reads TGCAGTGCTAAACCGGGAGATCGGGGCGAGCAGTACGTC.

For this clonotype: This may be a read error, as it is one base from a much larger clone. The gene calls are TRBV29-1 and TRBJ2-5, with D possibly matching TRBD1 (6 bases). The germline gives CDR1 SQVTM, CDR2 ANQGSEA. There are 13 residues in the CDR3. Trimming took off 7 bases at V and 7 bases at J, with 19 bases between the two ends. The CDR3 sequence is CSGGEGDKGTQYF. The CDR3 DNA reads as TGCAGCGGCGGTGAGGGGGACAAGGGGACCCAGTACTTC.

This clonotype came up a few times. The CDR3 region is CATSVYASGANVLTF. The CDR3 DNA reads as TGTGCCACCAGTGTATATGCCTCTGGGGCCAACGTCCTGACTTTC. The V gene is TRBV24-1, the J gene TRBJ2-6; D not resolved. Trimming pared 5 bases from V and 0 bases from J, leaving 7 bases between. Germline assignment: CDR1 KGHDR and CDR2 SFDVKD. This CDR3 has 15 amino acids.

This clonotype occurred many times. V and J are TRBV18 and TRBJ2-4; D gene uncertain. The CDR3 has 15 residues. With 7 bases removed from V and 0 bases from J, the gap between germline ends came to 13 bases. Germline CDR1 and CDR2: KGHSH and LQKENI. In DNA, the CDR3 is TGTGCCAGCTTACGAAGGCGATTAGCCAAAAACATTCAGTACTTC. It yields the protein CASLRRRLAKNIQYF. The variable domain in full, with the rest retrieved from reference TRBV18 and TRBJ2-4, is NAGVMQNPRHLVRRRGQEARLRCSPMKGHSHVYWYRQLPEEGLKFMVYLQKENIIDESGMPKERFSAEFPKEGPSILRIQQVVRGDSAAYFCASLRRRLAKNIQYFGAGTRLSVL.

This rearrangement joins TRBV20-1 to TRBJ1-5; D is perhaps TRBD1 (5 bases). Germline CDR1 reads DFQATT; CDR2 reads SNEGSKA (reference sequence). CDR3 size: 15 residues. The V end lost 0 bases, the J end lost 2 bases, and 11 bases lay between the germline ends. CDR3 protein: CSARDPGEGNQPQHF. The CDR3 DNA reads TGCAGTGCTAGAGATCCGGGGGAAGGCAATCAGCCCCAGCATTTT.

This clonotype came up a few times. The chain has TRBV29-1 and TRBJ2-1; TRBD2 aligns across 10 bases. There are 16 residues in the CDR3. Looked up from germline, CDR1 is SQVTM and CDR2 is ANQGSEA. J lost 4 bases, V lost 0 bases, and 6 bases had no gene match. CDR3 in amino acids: CSVEDPAGGIYNEQFF. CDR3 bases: TGCAGCGTTGAAGATCCAGCGGGGGGGATTTACAATGAGCAGTTCTTC.

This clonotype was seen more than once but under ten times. CDR3 DNA sequence: TGCAGTGCCGGGCAGGGGGTACTAAATTCACCCCTCCACTTT. This gives the protein CSAGQGVLNSPLHF. V gene TRBV20-1 combines with J gene TRBJ1-6; 7 positions match TRBD1. The CDR3 spans 14 residues. With V trimmed by 6 bases and J by 7 bases, 9 bases remained unmatched. The germline gives CDR1 DFQATT, CDR2 SNEGSKA (reference sequence).

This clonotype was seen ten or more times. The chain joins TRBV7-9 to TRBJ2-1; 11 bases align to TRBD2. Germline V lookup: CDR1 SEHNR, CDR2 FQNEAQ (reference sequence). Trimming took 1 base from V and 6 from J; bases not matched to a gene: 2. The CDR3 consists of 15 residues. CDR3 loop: CASSLEGLAVNEQFF. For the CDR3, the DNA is TGTGCCAGCAGCTTAGAGGGACTAGCGGTCAATGAGCAGTTCTTC.

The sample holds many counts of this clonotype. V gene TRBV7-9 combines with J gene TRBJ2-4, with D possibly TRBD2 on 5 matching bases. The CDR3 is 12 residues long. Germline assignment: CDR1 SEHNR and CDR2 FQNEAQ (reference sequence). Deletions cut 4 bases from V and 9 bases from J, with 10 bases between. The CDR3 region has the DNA TGTGCCAGCAGCTCTCCGGGGAGCATTCAGTACTTC. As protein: CASSSPGSIQYF.

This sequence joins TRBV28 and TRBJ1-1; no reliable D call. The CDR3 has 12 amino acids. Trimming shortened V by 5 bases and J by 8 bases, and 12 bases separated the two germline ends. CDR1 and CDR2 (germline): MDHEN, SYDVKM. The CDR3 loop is CASSDPLGEAFF. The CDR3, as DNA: TGTGCCAGCAGTGACCCTTTGGGGGAAGCTTTCTTT.

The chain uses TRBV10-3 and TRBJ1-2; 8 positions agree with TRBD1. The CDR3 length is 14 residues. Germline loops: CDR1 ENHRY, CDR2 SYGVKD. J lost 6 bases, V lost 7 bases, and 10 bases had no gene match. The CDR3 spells CAITGTGRTNGYTF. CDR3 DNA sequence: TGTGCCATCACCGGGACAGGCCGGACGAATGGCTACACCTTC.

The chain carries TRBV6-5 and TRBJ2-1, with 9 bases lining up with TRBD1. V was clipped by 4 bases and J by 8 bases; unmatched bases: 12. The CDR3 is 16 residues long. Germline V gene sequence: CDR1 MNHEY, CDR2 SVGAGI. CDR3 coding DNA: TGTGCCAGCAGTTCCGCGCTTCAAACAGGGGGCGATGAGCAGTTCTTC. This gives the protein CASSSALQTGGDEQFF.

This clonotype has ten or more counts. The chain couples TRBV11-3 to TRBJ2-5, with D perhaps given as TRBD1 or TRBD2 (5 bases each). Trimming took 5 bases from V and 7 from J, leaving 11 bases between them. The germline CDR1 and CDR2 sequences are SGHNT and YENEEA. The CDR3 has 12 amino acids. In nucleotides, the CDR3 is TGTGCCAGCAGCCCTCGGGACGGGACCCAGTACTTC. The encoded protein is CASSPRDGTQYF.

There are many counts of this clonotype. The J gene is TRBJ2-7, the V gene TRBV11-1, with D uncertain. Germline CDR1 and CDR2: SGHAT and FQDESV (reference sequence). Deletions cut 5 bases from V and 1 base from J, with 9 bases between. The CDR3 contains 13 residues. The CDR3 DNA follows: TGTGCCAGCAGCATTTCTGATTCCTACGAGCAGTACGTC. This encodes CASSISDSYEQYV.

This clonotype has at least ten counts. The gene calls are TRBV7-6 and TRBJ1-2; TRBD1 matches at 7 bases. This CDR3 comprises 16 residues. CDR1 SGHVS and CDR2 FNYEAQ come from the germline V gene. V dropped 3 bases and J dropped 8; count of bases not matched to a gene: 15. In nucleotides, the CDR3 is TGTGCCAGCAGCTTCTTTGCCAGAAAGGGGGCCCGGGGCTACACCTTC. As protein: CASSFFARKGARGYTF. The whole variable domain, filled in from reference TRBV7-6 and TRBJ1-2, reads GAGVSQSPRYKVTKRGQDVALRCDPISGHVSLYWYRQALGQGPEFLTYFNYEAQQDKSGLPNDRFSAERPEGSISTLTIQRTEQRDSAMYRCASSFFARKGARGYTFGSGTRLTVV.

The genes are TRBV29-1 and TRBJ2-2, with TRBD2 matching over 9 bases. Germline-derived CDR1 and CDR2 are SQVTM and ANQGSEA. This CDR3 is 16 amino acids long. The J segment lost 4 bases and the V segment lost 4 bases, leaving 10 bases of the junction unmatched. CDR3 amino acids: CSVVLLAGRGTGELFF. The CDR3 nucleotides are TGCAGCGTTGTCTTACTAGCGGGTCGCGGCACCGGGGAGCTGTTTTTT.

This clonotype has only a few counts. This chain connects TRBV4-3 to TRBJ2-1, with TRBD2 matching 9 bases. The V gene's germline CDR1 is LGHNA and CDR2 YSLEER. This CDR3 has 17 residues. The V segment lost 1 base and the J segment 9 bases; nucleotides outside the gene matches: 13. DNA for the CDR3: TGCGCCAGCAGCCAAGGCTTAGCGGGGGCCCTCTTAGGTGAGCAGTTCTTC. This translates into CASSQGLAGALLGEQFF.

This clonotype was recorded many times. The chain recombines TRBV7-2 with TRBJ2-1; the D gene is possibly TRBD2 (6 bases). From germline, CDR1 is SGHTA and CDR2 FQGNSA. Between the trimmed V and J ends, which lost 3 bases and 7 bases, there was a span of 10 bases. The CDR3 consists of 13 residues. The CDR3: CASSFWRGNEQFF. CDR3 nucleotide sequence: TGTGCCAGCAGCTTTTGGCGGGGTAATGAGCAGTTCTTC.

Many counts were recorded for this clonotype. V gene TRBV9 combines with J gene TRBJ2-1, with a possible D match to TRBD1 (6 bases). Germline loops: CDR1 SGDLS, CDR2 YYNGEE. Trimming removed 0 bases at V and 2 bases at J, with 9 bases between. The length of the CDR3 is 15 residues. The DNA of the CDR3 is TGTGCCAGCAGCGTAGAAACAGGGACCTACAATGAGCAGTTCTTC. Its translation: CASSVETGTYNEQFF.

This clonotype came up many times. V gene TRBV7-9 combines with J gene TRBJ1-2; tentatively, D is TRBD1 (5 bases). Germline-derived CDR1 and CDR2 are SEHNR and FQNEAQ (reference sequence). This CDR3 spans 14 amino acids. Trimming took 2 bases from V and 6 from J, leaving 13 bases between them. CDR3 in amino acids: CASSLTAQGDGYTF. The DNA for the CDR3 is TGTGCCAGCAGCTTAACCGCCCAGGGCGATGGCTACACCTTC.

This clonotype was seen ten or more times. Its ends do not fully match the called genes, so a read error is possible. The CDR3 protein is CASSLLGLDRARYF. CDR3 DNA: TGTGCCAGCAGCTTATTGGGTTTGGACAGGGCCCGTTACTTC. This rearrangement joins TRBV28 to TRBJ2-7; 8 bases match TRBD1. This CDR3 has 14 residues. CDR1 and CDR2 from the germline V gene are MDHEN and SYDVKM.

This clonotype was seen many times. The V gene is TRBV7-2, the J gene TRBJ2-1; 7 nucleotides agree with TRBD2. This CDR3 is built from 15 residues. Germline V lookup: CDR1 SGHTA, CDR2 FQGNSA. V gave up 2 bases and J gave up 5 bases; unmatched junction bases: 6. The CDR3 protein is CASSLPGGWDNEQFF. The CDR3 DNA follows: TGTGCCAGCAGCTTACCCGGGGGGTGGGACAATGAGCAGTTCTTC.

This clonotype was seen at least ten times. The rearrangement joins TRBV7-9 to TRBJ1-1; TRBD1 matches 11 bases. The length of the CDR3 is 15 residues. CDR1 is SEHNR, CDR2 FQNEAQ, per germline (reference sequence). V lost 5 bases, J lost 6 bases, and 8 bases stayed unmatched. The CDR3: CASSPRTGGLSEAFF. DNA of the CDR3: TGTGCCAGCAGCCCCAGGACAGGGGGCTTATCTGAAGCTTTCTTT.

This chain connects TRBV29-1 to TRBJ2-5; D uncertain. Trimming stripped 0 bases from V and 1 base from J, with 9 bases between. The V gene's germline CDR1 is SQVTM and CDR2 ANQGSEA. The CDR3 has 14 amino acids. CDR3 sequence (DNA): TGCAGCGTTGAAGATCAGGCCTTCCAAGAGACCCAGTACTTC. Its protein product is CSVEDQAFQETQYF. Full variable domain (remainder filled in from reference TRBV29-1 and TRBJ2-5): SAVISQKPSRDICQRGTSLTIQCQVDSQVTMMFWYRQQPGQSLTLIATANQGSEATYESGFVIDKFPISRPNLTFSTLTVSNMSPEDSSIYLCSVEDQAFQETQYFGPGTRLLVL.

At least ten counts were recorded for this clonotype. This chain's CDR3 is CASSLEDSTDTQYF. As DNA, the CDR3 is TGTGCCAGCAGCTTAGAGGACAGCACAGATACGCAGTATTTT. The J gene is TRBJ2-3, the V gene TRBV7-9; no definite D call. V was trimmed by 1 base and J by 0 bases, leaving 5 bases between them. Germline CDR1 is SEHNR and CDR2 is FQNEAQ (reference sequence). CDR3 size: 14 residues.

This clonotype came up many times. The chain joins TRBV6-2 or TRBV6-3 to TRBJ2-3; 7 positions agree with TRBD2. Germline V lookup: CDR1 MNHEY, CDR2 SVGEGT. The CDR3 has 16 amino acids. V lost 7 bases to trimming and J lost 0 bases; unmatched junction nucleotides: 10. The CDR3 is CASTYRLAASTDTQYF. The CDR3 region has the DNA TGTGCCAGCACCTATCGACTAGCAGCTAGCACAGATACGCAGTATTTT.

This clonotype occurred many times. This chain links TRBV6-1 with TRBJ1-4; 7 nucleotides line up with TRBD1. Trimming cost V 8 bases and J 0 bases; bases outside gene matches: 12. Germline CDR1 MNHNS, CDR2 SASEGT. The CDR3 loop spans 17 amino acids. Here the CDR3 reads CASGRTGTPATNEKLFF. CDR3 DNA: TGTGCCAGCGGGAGGACAGGTACCCCGGCAACTAATGAAAAACTGTTTTTT.